The clone carrying this T cell receptor (beta chain) was counted ten times or more. The data are from a study of T cells in Graves' hyperthyroidism and ophthalmopathy. The source material, RNA transcripts, was used to amplify TCR beta CDR3 regions. First-round RT-PCR targeting the TCR CDR3 was performed with the HTBI primer set. TCRdb ran MiXCR on the multiplex PCR reads and lists one entry per CDR3 protein. The profile shows 300,000 to 500,000 distinct CDR3 sequences, 15% of them singletons. Trimming shortened V by 3 bases and J by 2 bases, and 11 bases separated the two germline ends. The CDR3 runs to 14 residues. The germline CDR1 and CDR2 sequences are SGHRS and YFSETQ.

V usage is TRBV5-1 and J usage is TRBJ1-1; TRBD1 is a possible D gene (6 bases). The sequence was obtained from a woman in her thirties with Graves' hyperthyroidism. The source material was blood. As DNA, the CDR3 is TGCGCCAGCAGCTCTGGACAGACCAACACTGAAGCTTTCTTT. This encodes CASSSGQTNTEAFF.